The source of this T cell receptor (beta chain) is a study of spatial heterogeneity in lung cancer. As for the study in general: In raw reads, more than 9.5 appearances on average were recorded for each unique TCR and UMI combination. Overall study results and limits: Resection blood, more than follow-up blood, showed ubiquitous expanded tumor TCRs.

This clonotype was seen repeatedly, ten times or more. No antigen is known for it. Time point: sample taken at primary tumor resection. Whole RNA obtained from tumor, nontumor lung or frozen PBMC underwent sequencing without sorting. V lost 6 bases to trimming and J lost 3 bases, with 15 bases between them. The CDR3 loop spans 13 amino acids. Germline CDR1 DFQATT, CDR2 SNEGSKA (reference sequence). TCRdb redid the calling of the 5' RACE reads with MiXCR, one entry per CDR3 protein. The table lists tens of thousands of distinct CDR3 sequences, about 5.8% of them singletons. The V and J genes are TRBV20-1 and TRBJ2-7, with D tentatively TRBD1 (5 bases). The TCR was taken from a male donor with early-stage non-small cell lung cancer. Sequences were derived from PBMCs, sampled at surgery. CDR3: CSAVPRVLYEQYF. CDR3 sequence (DNA): TGCAGTGCCGTCCCCAGGGTACTCTACGAGCAGTACTTC.